The clone carrying this T cell receptor beta chain appeared a few times. This record belongs to a study of blood T cell repertoires in COVID-19. As for the study in general: Samples representing acute and convalescent COVID-19 were sourced from the United States, Italy and Spain. PBMCs, B-cell-depleted T cells, or T cells were the source of the cDNA or gDNA that made up the material.

The CDR3 is made up of 16 amino acids. Germline V CDR1 and CDR2: KGHSH, LQKENI. V lost 1 base and J lost 1; bases outside the gene matches: 6. In the original processing: Reference gene primer amplification gave nucleated cell count estimates. Assay used: immunoSEQ multiplex PCR; TCRdb lists only in-frame clones, some missing. V and J calls and clone size follow that table, whereas D and trimming were derived from the DNA. The sample lists roughly 120,000 clones, roughly 70% occurring once. The sequence came from a human donor with acute or convalescent COVID-19. The donor label of this sample is uncertain. V and J are TRBV18 and TRBJ1-1; 7 positions match TRBD1. The sequencing sample was made of peripheral blood. As DNA, the CDR3 is TGTGCCAGCTCACCACTACCGGCAGGGGGGAACACTGAAGCTTTCTTT. Protein product: CASSPLPAGGNTEAFF.